The 2 T cell receptor beta chains reported below all come from one sample, sequenced in a study of blood T cell repertoires in COVID-19. Repertoires were generated with immunoSEQ multiplex PCR, while TCRdb's copy carries only in-frame clones and drops some. Altogether 150,000 to 200,000 clones are present, more than 70% being singletons, with the ten largest covering roughly 3.7%. Sequenced material: peripheral blood. Receptor source: a woman aged 25-40 years with acute or convalescent COVID-19.

This clone was counted once. The rearrangement joins TRBV6-5 to TRBJ2-3, with a tentative D call TRBD2 (5 bases). V was trimmed by 5 bases and J by 1 base, leaving 10 bases between them. The CDR3 length is 14 residues. The germline CDR1 and CDR2 sequences are MNHEY and SVGAGI. This CDR3 reads CASSLGVRTDTQYF. CDR3 coding DNA: TGTGCCAGCAGTCTCGGGGTACGCACAGATACGCAGTATTTT.

V usage is TRBV21-1 and J usage is TRBJ1-1. TRBV21-1 is recorded as a pseudogene. The CDR3 loop spans 12 amino acids. The CDR3 DNA follows: TGTGCCAGCAGCAATTATCACACTGAAGCTTTCTTT. Translated: CASSNYHTEAFF.